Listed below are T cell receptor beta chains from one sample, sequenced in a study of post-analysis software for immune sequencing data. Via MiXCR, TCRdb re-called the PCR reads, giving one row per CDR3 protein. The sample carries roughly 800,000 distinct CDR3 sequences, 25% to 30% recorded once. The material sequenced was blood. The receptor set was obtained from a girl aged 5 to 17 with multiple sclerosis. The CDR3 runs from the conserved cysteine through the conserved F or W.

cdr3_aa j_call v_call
CASSLMPGANYEQYF TRBJ2-7 TRBV7-8
CASSELGNSPLHF TRBJ1-6 TRBV25-1
CASSSLPQGADYGYTF TRBJ1-2 TRBV27
CSVEKRLWMTSTDTQYF TRBJ2-3 TRBV29-1
CASSVGQGGEQYF TRBJ2-7 TRBV9
CSARGQGLDTQYF TRBJ2-3 TRBV20-1
CSASGTDRAVGQPQHF TRBJ1-5 TRBV20-1
CAISGSGQSLNEQFF TRBJ2-1 TRBV10-3
CASSVVDRTTPSKTPLHF TRBJ1-6 TRBV9
CASSSVGETSGDFYEQYF TRBJ2-7 TRBV12-3/TRBV12-4
CATSRGQGSYNEQFF TRBJ2-1 TRBV12-3/TRBV12-4
CASSPKHRGTYNEQFF TRBJ2-1 TRBV7-2
CSVERGQGAEAFF TRBJ1-1 TRBV29-1
CSATDSQDYEQYF NA TRBV20-1
CASSLVSRGETQYF TRBJ2-5 TRBV5-1
CASRQTGGSPFF TRBJ2-1 TRBV7-2
CASSVGALAGSKTQYF NA TRBV9
CAMSDRSGNQPQHF TRBJ1-5 TRBV10-3
CSVEGYEQYF TRBJ2-7 TRBV29-1
CAIRTSGDYNEQFF TRBJ2-1 TRBV10-3